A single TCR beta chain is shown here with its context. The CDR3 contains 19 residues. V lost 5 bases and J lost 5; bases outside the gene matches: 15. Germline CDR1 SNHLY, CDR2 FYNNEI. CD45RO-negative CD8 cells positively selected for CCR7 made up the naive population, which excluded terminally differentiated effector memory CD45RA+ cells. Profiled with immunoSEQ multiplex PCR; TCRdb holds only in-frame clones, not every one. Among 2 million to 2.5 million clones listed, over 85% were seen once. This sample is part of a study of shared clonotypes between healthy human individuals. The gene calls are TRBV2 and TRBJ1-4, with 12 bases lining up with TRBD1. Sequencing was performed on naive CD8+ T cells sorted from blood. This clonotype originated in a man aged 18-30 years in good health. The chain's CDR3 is CASSYDRDRGHPPNEKLFF. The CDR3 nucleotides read TGTGCCAGCAGTTACGACCGGGACAGGGGGCATCCTCCCAATGAAAAACTGTTTTTT. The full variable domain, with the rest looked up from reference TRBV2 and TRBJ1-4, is EPEVTQTPSHQVTQMGQEVILRCVPISNHLYFYWYRQILGQKVEFLVSFYNNEISEKSEIFDDQFSVERPDGSNFTLKIRSTKLEDSAMYFCASSYDRDRGHPPNEKLFFGSGTQLSVL.